The source of this T cell receptor beta chain is a study of regulatory T cells in long-lasting Graves disease. Ten or more counts support this clonotype. Building of the TCR beta libraries involved iRepertoire HTBI primers and Arm-PCR of CDR3 regions. Authors' data handling: The study identified under 80 TRBV and approximately 15 TRBJ segments across samples. TCRdb recomputed calls from the multiplex PCR reads with MiXCR, one row per CDR3 protein. TCRdb's processing, not the authors', yielded these V and J calls. The top ten hold 16% of the sample, which has 350,000 to 550,000 distinct CDR3 sequences, 15% seen once. Trimming pared 3 bases from V and 0 bases from J, leaving 12 bases between. The CDR3 has 16 amino acids. Germline CDR1 and CDR2: SGHTA and FQGTGA. Indicated time point: newly diagnosed GD, antithyroid drugs for less than 3 months. Scientists built the TCR library using RNA that was extracted from PBMCs.

Another study also made use of these data, one on T cells in Graves' hyperthyroidism and ophthalmopathy. That publication notes: Clinical symptoms, serum thyroxine, TRAb, thyroid ultrasound and orbital computed tomography informed diagnoses. Blood also held most thyroid clonotypes expanded beyond 0.001.

This TCR was sampled from a woman in her twenties or thirties with Graves disease. The rearrangement joins TRBV7-3 to TRBJ2-1; D is unclear. This sample comprised peripheral blood mononuclear cells (PBMCs), obtained at new diagnosis, from a patient treated with antithyroid drugs. The CDR3, as DNA: TGTGCCAGCAGCTTTTTGACTCCATACTCCTACAATGAGCAGTTCTTC. Its protein product is CASSFLTPYSYNEQFF.